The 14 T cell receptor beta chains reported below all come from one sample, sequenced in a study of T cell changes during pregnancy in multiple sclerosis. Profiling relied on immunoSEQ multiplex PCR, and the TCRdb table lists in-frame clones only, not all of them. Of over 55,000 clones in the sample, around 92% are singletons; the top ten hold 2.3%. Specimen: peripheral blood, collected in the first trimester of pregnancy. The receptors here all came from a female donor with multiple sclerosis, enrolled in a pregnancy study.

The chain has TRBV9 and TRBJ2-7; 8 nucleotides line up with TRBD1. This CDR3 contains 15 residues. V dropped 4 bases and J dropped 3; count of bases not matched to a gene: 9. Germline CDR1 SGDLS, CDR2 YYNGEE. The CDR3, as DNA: TGTGCCAGCAGCCCCTACCTGGGACAGGACTACGAGCAGTACTTC. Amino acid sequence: CASSPYLGQDYEQYF. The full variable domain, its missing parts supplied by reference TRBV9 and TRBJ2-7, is DSGVTQTPKHLITATGQRVTLRCSPRSGDLSVYWYQQSLDQGLQFLIQYYNGEERAKGNILERFSAQQFPDLHSELNLSSLELGDSALYFCASSPYLGQDYEQYFGPGTRLTVT.

CDR3 DNA: TGTGCCAGCAGTTTTGGGACAGGTAGCAATCAGCCCCAGCATTTT. It is translated as CASSFGTGSNQPQHF. This chain joins TRBV28 and TRBJ1-5; TRBD1 aligns across 8 bases. Germline-derived CDR1 and CDR2 are MDHEN and SYDVKM. The CDR3 loop spans 15 amino acids. V lost 3 bases to trimming and J lost 0 bases; unmatched junction nucleotides: 1.

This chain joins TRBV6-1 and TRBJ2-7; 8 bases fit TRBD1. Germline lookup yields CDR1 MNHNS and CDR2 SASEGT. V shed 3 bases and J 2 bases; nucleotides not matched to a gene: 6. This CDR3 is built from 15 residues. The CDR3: CASSEQGAPPYEQYF. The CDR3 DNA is TGTGCCAGCAGTGAGCAGGGGGCCCCTCCCTACGAGCAGTACTTC.

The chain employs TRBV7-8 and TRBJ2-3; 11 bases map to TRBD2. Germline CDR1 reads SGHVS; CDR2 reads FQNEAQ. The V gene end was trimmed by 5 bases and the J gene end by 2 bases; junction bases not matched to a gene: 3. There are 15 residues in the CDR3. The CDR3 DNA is TGTGCCAGCAGCCAGACTAGCGGGGTCACAGATACGCAGTATTTT. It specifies CASSQTSGVTDTQYF. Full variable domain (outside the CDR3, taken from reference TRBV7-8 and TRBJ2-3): GAGVSQSPRYKVAKRGQDVALRCDPISGHVSLFWYQQALGQGPEFLTYFQNEAQLDKSGLPSDRFFAERPEGSVSTLKIQRTQQEDSAVYLCASSQTSGVTDTQYFGPGTRLTVL.

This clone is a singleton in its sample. The CDR3 sequence: CASSRGGPGEQYF. The DNA of the CDR3 is TGTGCCAGCAGCCGCGGGGGACCGGGCGAGCAGTACTTC. The gene calls are TRBV5-4 and TRBJ2-7; TRBD2 aligns across 7 bases. The V and J ends lost 4 bases and 6 bases, in that order; junction bases with no gene match: 7. Per the germline V gene, CDR1 is SGHNT and CDR2 is YYREEE (reference sequence). This CDR3 has 13 residues.

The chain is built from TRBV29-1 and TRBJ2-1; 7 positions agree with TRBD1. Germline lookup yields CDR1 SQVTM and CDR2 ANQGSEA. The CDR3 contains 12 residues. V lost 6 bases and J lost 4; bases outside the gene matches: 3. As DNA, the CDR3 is TGCAGCGTGATGGGACAGTACAATGAGCAGTTCTTC. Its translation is CSVMGQYNEQFF.

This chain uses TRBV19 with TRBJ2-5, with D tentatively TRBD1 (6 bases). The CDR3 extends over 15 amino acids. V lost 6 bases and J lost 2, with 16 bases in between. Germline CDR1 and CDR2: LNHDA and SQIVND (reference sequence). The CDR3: CASRDQGLGQETQYF. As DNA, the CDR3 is TGTGCCAGTAGGGATCAGGGGTTAGGGCAAGAGACCCAGTACTTC.

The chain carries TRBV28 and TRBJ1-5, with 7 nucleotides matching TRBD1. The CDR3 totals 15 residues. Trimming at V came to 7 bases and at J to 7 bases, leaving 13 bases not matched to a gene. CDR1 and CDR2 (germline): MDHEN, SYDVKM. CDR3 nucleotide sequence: TGTGCCAGCACGACGCAAAAACAGGGGTGGCAGCCCCAGCATTTT. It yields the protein CASTTQKQGWQPQHF.

The CDR3 sequence is CASSFRDRDNYGYTF. The DNA for the CDR3 is TGCGCCAGCAGCTTCCGGGACAGGGACAACTATGGCTACACCTTC. The rearrangement uses TRBV5-1 and TRBJ1-2; 9 bases are shared with TRBD1. Germline CDR1 and CDR2: SGHRS and YFSETQ. J gave up 2 bases and V 2 bases, and 4 bases lay outside the gene matches. The CDR3 loop spans 15 amino acids.

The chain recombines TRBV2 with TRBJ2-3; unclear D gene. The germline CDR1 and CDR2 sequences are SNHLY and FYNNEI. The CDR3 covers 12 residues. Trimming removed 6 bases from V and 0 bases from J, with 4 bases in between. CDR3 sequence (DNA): TGTGCCAGCAGGACTAGCACAGATACGCAGTATTTT. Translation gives CASRTSTDTQYF.

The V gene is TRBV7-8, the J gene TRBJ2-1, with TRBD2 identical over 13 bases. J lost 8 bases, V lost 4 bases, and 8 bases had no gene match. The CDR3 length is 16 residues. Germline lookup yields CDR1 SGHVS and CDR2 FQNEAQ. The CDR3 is CASSSTTSGRAHEQFF. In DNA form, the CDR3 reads TGTGCCAGCAGCTCTACTACTAGCGGGAGGGCCCATGAGCAGTTCTTC.

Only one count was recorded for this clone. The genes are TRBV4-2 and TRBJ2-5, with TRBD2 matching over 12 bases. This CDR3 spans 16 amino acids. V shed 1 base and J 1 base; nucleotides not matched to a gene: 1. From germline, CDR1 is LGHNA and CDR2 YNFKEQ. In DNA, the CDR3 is TGTGCCAGCAGCCAAGGACTAGCGGGAGCCCAAGAGACCCAGTACTTC. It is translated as CASSQGLAGAQETQYF.

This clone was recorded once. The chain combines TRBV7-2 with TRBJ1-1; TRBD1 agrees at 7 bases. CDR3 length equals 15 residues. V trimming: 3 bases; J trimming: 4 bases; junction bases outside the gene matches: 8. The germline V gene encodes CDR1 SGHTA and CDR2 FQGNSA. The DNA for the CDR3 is TGTGCCAGCAGCTTGCGGGAGGGACAGACCACTGAAGCTTTCTTT. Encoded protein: CASSLREGQTTEAFF.

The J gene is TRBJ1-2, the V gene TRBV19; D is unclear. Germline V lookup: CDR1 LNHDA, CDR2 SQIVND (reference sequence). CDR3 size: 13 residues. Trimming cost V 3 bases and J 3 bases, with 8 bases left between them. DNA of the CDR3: TGTGCCAGTAGTATGCGGGAAGACTATGGCTACACCTTC. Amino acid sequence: CASSMREDYGYTF.